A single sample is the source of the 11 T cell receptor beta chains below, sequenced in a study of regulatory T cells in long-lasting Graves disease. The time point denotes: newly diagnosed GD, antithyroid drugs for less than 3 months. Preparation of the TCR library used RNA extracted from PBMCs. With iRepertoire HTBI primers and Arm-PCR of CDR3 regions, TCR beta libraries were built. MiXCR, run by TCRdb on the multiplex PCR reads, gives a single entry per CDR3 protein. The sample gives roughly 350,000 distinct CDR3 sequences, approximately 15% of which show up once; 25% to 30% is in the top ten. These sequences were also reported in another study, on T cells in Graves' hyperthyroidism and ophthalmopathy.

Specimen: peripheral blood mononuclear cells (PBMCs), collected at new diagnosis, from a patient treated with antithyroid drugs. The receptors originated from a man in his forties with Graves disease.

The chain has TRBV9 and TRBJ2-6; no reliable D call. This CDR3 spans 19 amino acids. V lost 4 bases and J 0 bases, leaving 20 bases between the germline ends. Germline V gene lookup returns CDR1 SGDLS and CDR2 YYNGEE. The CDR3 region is CASSFPLRTDSSGANVLTF. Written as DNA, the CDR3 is TGTGCCAGCAGCTTTCCGCTTCGGACGGATAGCTCTGGGGCCAACGTCCTGACTTTC.

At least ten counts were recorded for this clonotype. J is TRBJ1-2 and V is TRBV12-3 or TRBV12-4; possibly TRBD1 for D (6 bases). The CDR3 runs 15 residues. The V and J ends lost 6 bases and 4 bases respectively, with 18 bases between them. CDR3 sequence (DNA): TGTGCCAGCAGCCCTACAGGGTCTGCTGCCTATGGCTACACCTTC. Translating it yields CASSPTGSAAYGYTF.

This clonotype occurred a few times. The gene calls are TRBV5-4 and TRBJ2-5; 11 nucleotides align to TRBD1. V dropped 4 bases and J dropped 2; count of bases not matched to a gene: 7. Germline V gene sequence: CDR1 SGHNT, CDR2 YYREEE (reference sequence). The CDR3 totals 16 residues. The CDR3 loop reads CASSRGTGGVQETQYF. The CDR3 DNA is TGTGCCAGCAGCCGAGGGACAGGGGGGGTTCAAGAGACCCAGTACTTC.

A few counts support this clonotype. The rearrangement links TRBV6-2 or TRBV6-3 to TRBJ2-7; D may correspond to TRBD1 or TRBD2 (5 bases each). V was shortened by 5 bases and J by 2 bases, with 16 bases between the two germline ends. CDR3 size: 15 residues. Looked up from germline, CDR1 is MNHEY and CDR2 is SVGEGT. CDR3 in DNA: TGTGCCAGCAGTCCTGCCGGGACGAAAACCTACGAGCAGTACTTC. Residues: CASSPAGTKTYEQYF.

CDR3 in DNA: TGTGCCAGCAGCGTAGAATGGAACACCGGGGAGCTGTTTTTT. It translates to CASSVEWNTGELFF. J is TRBJ2-2 and V is TRBV9; D is uncertain. From germline, CDR1 is SGDLS and CDR2 YYNGEE. The CDR3 runs to 14 residues. V dropped 0 bases and J dropped 1 base, with 4 bases sitting between them.

Here the CDR3 DNA reads TGTGCCAGCAGCGAAGTGGCGGGGGCCCAAGAGACCCAGTACTTC. Residues: CASSEVAGAQETQYF. V and J are TRBV5-4 and TRBJ2-5, with TRBD2 as a possible D gene (7 bases). V lost 4 bases and J lost 1, with 14 bases in between. This CDR3 spans 15 amino acids. Germline V gives CDR1 SGHNT, CDR2 YYREEE (reference sequence).

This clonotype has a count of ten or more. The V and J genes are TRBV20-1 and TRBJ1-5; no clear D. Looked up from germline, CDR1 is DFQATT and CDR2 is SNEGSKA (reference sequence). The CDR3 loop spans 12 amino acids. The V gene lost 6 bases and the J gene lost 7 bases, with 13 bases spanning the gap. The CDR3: CSASEGGQPQHF. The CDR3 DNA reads TGCAGTGCCTCCGAGGGAGGGCAGCCCCAGCATTTT.

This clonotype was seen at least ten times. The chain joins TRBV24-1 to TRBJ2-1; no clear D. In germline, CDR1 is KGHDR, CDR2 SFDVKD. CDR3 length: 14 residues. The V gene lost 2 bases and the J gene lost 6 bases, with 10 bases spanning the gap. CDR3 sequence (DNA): TGTGCCACCAGTGATTCCCCAGGTTCCAATGAGCAGTTCTTC. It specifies CATSDSPGSNEQFF.

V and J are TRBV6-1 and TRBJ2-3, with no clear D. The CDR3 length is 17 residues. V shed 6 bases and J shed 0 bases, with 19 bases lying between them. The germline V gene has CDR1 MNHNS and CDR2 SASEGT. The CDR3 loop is CASSPTSFGLSTDTQYF. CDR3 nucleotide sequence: TGTGCCAGCAGCCCAACATCCTTCGGATTAAGCACAGATACGCAGTATTTT.

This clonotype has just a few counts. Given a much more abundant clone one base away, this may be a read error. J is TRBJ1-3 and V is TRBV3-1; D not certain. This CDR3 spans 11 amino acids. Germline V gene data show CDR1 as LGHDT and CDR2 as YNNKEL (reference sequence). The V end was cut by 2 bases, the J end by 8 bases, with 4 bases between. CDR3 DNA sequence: TGTGCCAGCAGCCAACGGGACACCATATATTTT. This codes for CASSQRDTIYF.

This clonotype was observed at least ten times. For the CDR3, the DNA is TGTGCCAGCACTTTGGACAGGGGTTTCGGCTACACCTTC. It translates to CASTLDRGFGYTF. The chain is built from TRBV12-3 or TRBV12-4 and TRBJ1-2; 9 bases are shared with TRBD1. The J segment lost 8 bases and the V segment lost 7 bases, leaving 8 bases of the junction unmatched. This CDR3 contains 13 residues.